Listed below are T cell receptor beta chains from one sample, sequenced in a study of control samples from healthy donors and cancer patients. Profiling relied on immunoSEQ multiplex PCR, and the TCRdb table lists in-frame clones only, not all of them. Altogether tens of thousands of clones are present, around 90% being singletons, with the ten largest covering roughly 2%. Sequencing was performed on PBMCs. The receptors originated from a woman aged 60-75 years with head and neck cancer. Each CDR3 is given with its conserved first and last residue. D genes are given only for firm matches. Size is omitted from some rows. Given values are once, few, many or a class for expanded clones.

>TRBV9|TRBJ2-1|-|TRBD2
TGTGCCAGCAGCGTAGCTTTAGCGGGAGTAGACAATGAGCAGTTCTTC
CASSVALAGVDNEQFF
>TRBV30|TRBJ2-1|-|-
TGTGCCTGGAGTGTAGCGGCCTACAATGAGCAGTTCTTC
CAWSVAAYNEQFF
>TRBV5-4|TRBJ2-2|-|TRBD2
TGTGCCAGCAGCTTGGCGCGACTAGCGCCGAACACCGGGGAGCTGTTTTTT
CASSLARLAPNTGELFF
>TRBV4-1|TRBJ2-1|once|-
TGCGCCAGCAGCCAAGAAAGTGTCAGAGACTACAATGAGCAGTTCTTC
CASSQESVRDYNEQFF
>TRBV3-1/TRBV3-2|TRBJ1-4|-|-
TGTGCCAGCAGCCTACAGTCAACTAATGAAAAACTGTTTTTT
CASSLQSTNEKLFF
>TRBV28|TRBJ2-7|-|-
TGTGCCAGCAGTTCCCCGGGACCCAACTACGAGCAGTACTTC
CASSSPGPNYEQYF
>TRBV19|TRBJ2-6|once|-
TGTGCCAGTAGTGAGAGGTCAGGGGCTCCTGGGGCCAACGTCCTGACTTTC
CASSERSGAPGANVLTF
>TRBV3-1/TRBV3-2|TRBJ2-1|-|-
TGTGCCAGCAGCCAAGAATCGGGAGTTGGCGATGAGCAGTTCTTC
CASSQESGVGDEQFF
>TRBV30|TRBJ1-3|-|-
TGTGCCTGGAGTCAGGACAGCGACTTCTCTGGAAACACCATATATTTT
CAWSQDSDFSGNTIYF
>TRBV2|TRBJ2-3|-|TRBD2
TGTGCCAGCAGCCCTTTGGGACTAGCGGGGACAGATACGCAGTATTTT
CASSPLGLAGTDTQYF
>TRBV10-3|TRBJ2-2|-|TRBD2
TGTGCCATCAGCCGGTCTAGCGGGAGTTTTCCCGGGGAGCTGTTTTTT
CAISRSSGSFPGELFF
>TRBV6-5|TRBJ2-1|-|-
TGTGCCAGCAGGAGCACGAAGGTCGAGCAGTTCTTC
CASRSTKVEQFF
>TRBV24-1|TRBJ2-7|-|-
TGTGCCACCAAAGACAGTTACTCCTACGAGCAGTACTTC
CATKDSYSYEQYF
>TRBV5-4|TRBJ2-1|-|TRBD1
TGTGCCAGCAGCTTGGACAGGGGCGGATACAATGAGCAGTTCTTC
CASSLDRGGYNEQFF
>TRBV5-4|TRBJ2-5|-|TRBD2
TGTGCCAGCAGCAGACTAGCGGGACAAGAGACCCAGTACTTC
CASSRLAGQETQYF
>TRBV5-4|TRBJ1-1|-|-
TGTGCCAGCAGACCAACCACAGGAGTGAACACTGAAGCTTTCTTT
CASRPTTGVNTEAFF
>TRBV6-6|TRBJ1-2|-|-
TGTGCCAGCAGTCTTTCCGGTACAGGCCAGTTCCATAACTATGGCTACACCTTC
CASSLSGTGQFHNYGYTF
>TRBV5-1|TRBJ2-6|-|TRBD2
TGCGCCAGCAGGAACTTACTAGCGGGAGGTTTCTCTGGGGCCAACGTCCTGACTTTC
CASRNLLAGGFSGANVLTF
>TRBV24-1|TRBJ2-2|-|-
TGTGCCACCAGTGATGCCCTCTCAAGCACCGGGGAGCTGTTTTTT
CATSDALSSTGELFF
>TRBV6-6|TRBJ2-2|-|TRBD2
TGTGCCAGCAGTGAGGCGGGAGGGTACACCGGGGAGCTGTTTTTT
CASSEAGGYTGELFF
>TRBV5-1|TRBJ1-1|-|-
TGCGCCAGCAGCGGACTACAGGGTAACACTGAAGCTTTCTTT
CASSGLQGNTEAFF
>TRBV9|TRBJ1-2|-|TRBD1
TGTGCCAGCAGCGAGCGACAGGGGGCCGACTTCTATGGCTACACCTTC
CASSERQGADFYGYTF
>TRBV7-9|TRBJ2-7|-|-
TGTGCCAGCACCCTCGGGAACGAGCAGTACTTC
CASTLGNEQYF